This TCR beta chain was recovered during a study of shared clonotypes between healthy human individuals. At the level of the study: Researchers drew samples from a couple of women and a few men aged 18 to 49.

Sequencing used immunoSEQ multiplex PCR; TCRdb keeps in-frame clones, though not all of them. The repertoire holds 1.6 million or so clones, approximately 98.5% seen once, with about 0.34% in the top ten. Findings and limits, study-wide: Though the depth was large, rarefaction showed that sorted-subset sequencing was incomplete. Clonotypes shared by all four sorted-subset donors had higher generation probabilities than non-shared clonotypes.

Both subsets, CD45RA+ naive and CD45RA-negative memory, were split from the CD4+ cells. As for this clone: Its antigen is not identified.

Sequencing was performed on naive CD4+ T cells sorted from blood. Subset here: CD45RA+ positively selected. The clonotype was recovered from a man aged 30-40 years in good health.

The CDR3 reads CASSPSLLAGSYNEQFF. In DNA, the CDR3 is TGTGCCAGCAGTCCCTCCCTTCTAGCGGGATCGTACAATGAGCAGTTCTTC. The chain joins TRBV27 to TRBJ2-1; 9 positions match TRBD2. Germline values: CDR1 MNHEY, CDR2 SMNVEV (reference sequence). Germline trimming cut 5 bases from V and 4 bases from J; bases unmatched to any gene: 12. This CDR3 comprises 17 residues.